This T cell receptor (beta chain) was sequenced in a study of control samples from healthy donors and cancer patients. This CDR3 is 14 amino acids long. J gave up 3 bases and V 5 bases, and 5 bases lay outside the gene matches. CDR1 LNHDA and CDR2 SQIVND come from the germline V gene (reference sequence). Here immunoSEQ multiplex PCR was the method, and the copy in TCRdb shows in-frame clones only, minus some. The sample has approximately 180,000 clones, 94% seen once; the top ten hold 1.2% to 1.5%. The TCR was taken from a woman between 18 and 29 years old in good health. V usage is TRBV19 and J usage is TRBJ1-2, with 8 bases identical to TRBD1. Sequenced input: blood. The CDR3 bases are TGTGCCAGTAGTCACCTGACAGGGGACTATGGCTACACCTTC. Translating it yields CASSHLTGDYGYTF.